These T cell receptor beta chains were read from a single sample in a study of siplizumab effects on memory and regulatory T cells. Generated by immunoSEQ multiplex PCR, the TCRdb table keeps only in-frame clones and is missing some. The sample lists some 97,000 clones, about 91% occurring once. The sequencing sample was made of CD4+ T cells sorted from blood. Receptor source: a human donor in good health. CDR3s include the opening cysteine and the closing phenylalanine or tryptophan. The D gene is left open where the match is weak. The size field is filled for only some rows; it gives once, few, many or a size class.

clone size	J gene	V gene	D gene	CDR3 DNA	CDR3 protein
-	TRBJ1-2	TRBV19	-	TGTGCCAGTACGGGTGGTCCGGGGTCTTGGGGCTATGGCTACACCTTC	CASTGGPGSWGYGYTF
-	TRBJ2-6	TRBV18	TRBD1	TGTGCCAGCTCACCAAAGGGACAGGCCTCCTCCTCTGGGGCCAACGTCCTGACTTTC	CASSPKGQASSSGANVLTF
-	TRBJ1-1	TRBV7-9	-	TGTGCCAGCAGCTTGGCGAATACAGAGGGCACTGAAGCTTTCTTT	CASSLANTEGTEAFF
once	TRBJ2-7	TRBV7-9	-	TGTGCCAGCAGCTTAAGTTTCGGGCCTTGGAGCTACGAGCAGTACTTC	CASSLSFGPWSYEQYF
-	TRBJ2-3	TRBV18	-	TGTGCCAGCTCACCACAGCGTCGCGGGAGCACAGATACGCAGTATTTT	CASSPQRRGSTDTQYF
-	TRBJ1-2	TRBV27	-	TGTGCCGGCAGTCCGTCTACAGGGCAAGGCTACACCTTC	CAGSPSTGQGYTF
-	TRBJ2-5	TRBV2	-	TGTGCCAGCACTCCAGGGGCTAATTCACAAGAGACCCAGTACTTC	CASTPGANSQETQYF
-	TRBJ1-2	TRBV5-5	-	TGTGCCAGCAGTTCGGACAGCAACTATGGCTACACCTTC	CASSSDSNYGYTF
-	TRBJ1-1	TRBV4-3	-	TGCGCCAGCAGCCAAAGATGGGAGAACACTGAAGCTTTCTTT	CASSQRWENTEAFF
-	TRBJ2-7	TRBV20-1	-	TGCAGTGCTTCTTCACCCTACGAGCAGTACTTC	CSASSPYEQYF
-	TRBJ1-2	TRBV7-9	-	TGTGCCAGCAGCTTAAAAGCGACTGCAAGAGATGGCTACACCTTC	CASSLKATARDGYTF
once	TRBJ1-1	TRBV5-6	-	TGTGCCACCACCCGCCTTGGGGCCAACACTGAAGCTTTCTTT	CATTRLGANTEAFF
-	TRBJ1-1	TRBV19	-	TGTGCCAGTAGTGGCGCTTGGGGACATAGGAACACTGAAGCTTTCTTT	CASSGAWGHRNTEAFF
-	TRBJ2-2	TRBV28	-	TGTGCCAGCAGTTTTAGCAGGGTATTCGGCGGGGAGCTGTTTTTT	CASSFSRVFGGELFF
-	TRBJ2-7	TRBV11-3	TRBD1	TGTGCCAGCAGCCCCCCGGGACAGGGGAAGCAGTACTTC	CASSPPGQGKQYF
-	TRBJ1-2	TRBV4-1	TRBD1	TGCGCCAGCAGCCAGACTCCCCAGGGGGCCGGTGGCTACACCTTC	CASSQTPQGAGGYTF
-	TRBJ1-1	TRBV6-5	TRBD1	TGTGCCAGCAGTTACTCGGGGGGGGACAGCCTCTTCTTT	CASSYSGGDSLFF
-	TRBJ1-6	TRBV28	-	TGTGCCAGCAGTTTAGGCCTTTCACCCCTCCACTTT	CASSLGLSPLHF
-	TRBJ1-5	TRBV10-3	-	TGTGCCATCAGTGAGGGGGTAGGGCAGCCCCAGCATTTT	CAISEGVGQPQHF
-	TRBJ1-2	TRBV5-1	-	TGCGCCAGCAGCTTGGAAGGGGCCCTCTATGGCTACACCTTC	CASSLEGALYGYTF
-	TRBJ2-5	TRBV6-6	-	TGTGCCAGCAGTTCTACCGATAGCCAAGAGACCCAGTACTTC	CASSSTDSQETQYF
once	TRBJ1-2	TRBV18	-	TGTGCCAGCTCACCATTTAAGGGACTTACAAAGGGCTACACCTTC	CASSPFKGLTKGYTF
-	TRBJ2-4	TRBV9	-	TGTGCCAGCAGCGTAGATGTGTCGGCCAGTCCAAACATTCAGTACTTC	CASSVDVSASPNIQYF
-	TRBJ1-1	TRBV6-6	TRBD1	TGTGCCAGCAGTTTGGGGTGGACAGGGAACTCTGAAGCTTTCTTT	CASSLGWTGNSEAFF
-	TRBJ1-1	TRBV15	TRBD1	TGTGCCACCAGCAGGGACAGGCTGAACACTGAAGCTTTCTTT	CATSRDRLNTEAFF
few	TRBJ1-1	TRBV29-1	-	TGCAGCGAGGAGAACACTGAAGCTTTCTTT	CSEENTEAFF
-	TRBJ1-5	TRBV5-1	-	TGCGCCAGCAGCTTGTACGGGATGGGGCAGCCCCAGCATTTT	CASSLYGMGQPQHF
few	TRBJ1-1	TRBV2	-	TGTGCCAGCAGCTATCAGATGAACACTGAAGCTTTCTTT	CASSYQMNTEAFF
-	TRBJ2-6	TRBV6-1	-	TGTGCCATCGACAGCTCTGGGGCCAACGTCCTGACTTTC	CAIDSSGANVLTF
-	TRBJ1-2	TRBV5-6	-	TGTGCCAGCAGCTTCCAGGGTTTCTATGGCTACACCTTC	CASSFQGFYGYTF
-	TRBJ2-5	TRBV7-2	-	TGTGCCAGCAGCTTAGAATCCTCGGGGTCCCAAGAGACCCAGTACTTC	CASSLESSGSQETQYF
-	TRBJ2-7	TRBV5-1	TRBD1	TGCGCCAGCGGGGGCTCCGGGACAGACTCCTACGAGCAGTACTTC	CASGGSGTDSYEQYF
once	TRBJ1-1	TRBV6-1	-	TGTGCCAGCAGTGAAAAGACCCGACAGAACACTGAAGCTTTCTTT	CASSEKTRQNTEAFF
-	TRBJ2-7	TRBV18	-	TGTGCCAGCTCACAATCCTACGAGCAGTACTTC	CASSQSYEQYF
-	TRBJ2-7	TRBV27	-	TGTGCCAGCAGTTGGGCTCAGGGTTCAAGCCCCTACGAGCAGTACTTC	CASSWAQGSSPYEQYF
once	TRBJ1-1	TRBV19	TRBD1	TGTGCCAGTAGTAATCCGCGACTCCGGGACAGGAACACTGAAGCTTTCTTT	CASSNPRLRDRNTEAFF
-	TRBJ1-2	TRBV10-3	-	TGTGCCATCAGTGAGTCGATTGGGCTAGCTAACTATGGCTACACCTTC	CAISESIGLANYGYTF